The 19 T cell receptor beta chains in this list originate from one sample, sequenced in a study of PD-L1 blockade in urothelial cancer. Only in-frame clones appear in the TCRdb table, and some are missing; sequencing was by immunoSEQ multiplex PCR. Among about 110,000 clones listed, about 85% were seen once. Material: PBMCs, obtained around atezolizumab (anti-PD-L1) treatment. Source of these receptors: a middle-aged man with urothelial cancer.

V usage is TRBV11-2 and J usage is TRBJ1-5; 7 bases align to TRBD1. The V segment lost 6 bases and the J segment 4 bases; nucleotides outside the gene matches: 9. The CDR3 totals 15 residues. Germline assignment: CDR1 SGHAT and CDR2 FQNNGV. CDR3 amino acids: CASRATGRGNQPQHF. Here the CDR3 DNA reads TGTGCCAGCAGGGCGACAGGGCGGGGAAATCAGCCCCAGCATTTT.

The chain carries TRBV28 and TRBJ2-5; no definite D call. The CDR3 spans 12 residues. Trimming shortened V by 5 bases and J by 1 base, and 5 bases separated the two germline ends. CDR1 is MDHEN, CDR2 SYDVKM, per germline. The CDR3 spells CASSHTQETQYF. The CDR3 DNA is TGTGCCAGCAGTCACACCCAAGAGACCCAGTACTTC. Looking up the rest from reference TRBV28 and TRBJ2-5 gives the full variable domain: DVKVTQSSRYLVKRTGEKVFLECVQDMDHENMFWYRQDPGLGLRLIYFSYDVKMKEKGDIPEGYSVSREKKERFSLILESASTNQTSMYLCASSHTQETQYFGPGTRLLVL.

This chain uses TRBV6-5 with TRBJ1-2, with 9 bases lining up with TRBD1. CDR1 is MNHEY and CDR2 is SVGAGI in the germline V gene. Unmatched junction bases numbered 8, after V lost 7 bases and J lost 8 bases. The length of the CDR3 is 13 residues. CDR3 sequence (DNA): TGTGCCAGCAAATCGACAGGGGGGGGCGGCTACACCTTC. Its protein is CASKSTGGGGYTF.

This clone has just a few counts. The chain uses TRBV19 and TRBJ1-6; a weak D match, TRBD1 (6 bases). Germline loops: CDR1 LNHDA, CDR2 SQIVND (reference sequence). V shed 9 bases and J shed 5 bases, with 11 bases lying between them. The CDR3 sequence is 13 residues long. The CDR3 bases are TGTGCCAGCTCAGGGGTTAATAATTCACCCCTCCACTTT. It specifies CASSGVNNSPLHF. Using reference TRBV19 and TRBJ1-6 for the parts outside the CDR3, the full variable domain is DGGITQSPKYLFRKEGQNVTLSCEQNLNHDAMYWYRQDPGQGLRLIYYSQIVNDFQKGDIAEGYSVSREKKESFPLTVTSAQKNPTAFYLCASSGVNNSPLHFGNGTRLTVT.

The V gene is TRBV25-1, the J gene TRBJ1-2; 7 nucleotides match TRBD1. Trimming removed 2 bases from V and 8 bases from J; junction bases left unmatched: 5. CDR1 and CDR2 from the germline V gene are MGHDK and SYGVNS. CDR3 size: 13 residues. The CDR3 DNA reads as TGTGCCAGCAGTGAAGGAGGGGGCTCAGGCTACACCTTC. Its translation: CASSEGGGSGYTF.

The chain combines TRBV4-2 with TRBJ2-1; 10 bases line up with TRBD2. CDR1 and CDR2 (germline): LGHNA, YNFKEQ. The CDR3 extends over 14 amino acids. The V segment lost 7 bases and the J segment 8 bases; nucleotides outside the gene matches: 8. Here the CDR3 reads CASTPVAGGDEQFF. The DNA of the CDR3 is TGTGCCAGCACCCCAGTAGCGGGAGGTGATGAGCAGTTCTTC.

Of note for this clone: At one of its ends the junction is not consistent with the germline gene, which may arise from a read error. V and J are TRBV6-5 and TRBJ2-5; D not resolved. This CDR3 has 12 residues. Germline CDR1 reads MNHEY; CDR2 reads SVGAGI. The CDR3 protein is CASKNRQGTQYF. DNA for the CDR3: TGTGCCAGCAAGAACAGACAAGGGACCCAGTACTTC.

The rearrangement uses TRBV27 and TRBJ2-1; 8 nucleotides match TRBD1. Germline V gene data show CDR1 as MNHEY and CDR2 as SMNVEV (reference sequence). The CDR3 is made up of 15 amino acids. The V gene end was trimmed by 6 bases and the J gene end by 6 bases; junction bases not matched to a gene: 10. The CDR3 sequence: CASRAPGTGSNEQFF. The CDR3 DNA reads as TGTGCCAGCAGAGCCCCTGGGACAGGTAGCAATGAGCAGTTCTTC.

J is TRBJ2-1 and V is TRBV5-1, with D perhaps matching TRBD1 (5 bases). This CDR3 has 13 residues. Germline V gene lookup returns CDR1 SGHRS and CDR2 YFSETQ. Deletions cut 4 bases from V and 6 bases from J, with 11 bases between. The CDR3 reads CASSPDMANEQFF. The CDR3 DNA reads TGCGCCAGCAGCCCGGACATGGCCAATGAGCAGTTCTTC.

J is TRBJ1-5 and V is TRBV30; a weak D match, TRBD1 (5 bases). The CDR3 runs to 13 residues. Trimming removed 3 bases at V and 7 bases at J, with 13 bases between. The germline V gene has CDR1 GTSNPN and CDR2 SVGIG (reference sequence). CDR3 sequence: CAWSPGGRQPQHF. Here the CDR3 DNA reads TGTGCCTGGAGCCCCGGGGGTAGACAGCCCCAGCATTTT.

The DNA of the CDR3 is TGTGCCTCTCCCGGTAAACCAGGGTCCGCTGAAGCTTTCTTT. Its protein product is CASPGKPGSAEAFF. This sequence joins TRBV30 and TRBJ1-1; tentatively, D is TRBD1 (5 bases). CDR3 length: 14 amino acids. With 7 bases removed from V and 6 bases from J, the gap between germline ends came to 21 bases. Germline CDR1 GTSNPN, CDR2 SVGIG (reference sequence). The variable domain in full, with the rest retrieved from reference TRBV30 and TRBJ1-1, is SQTIHQWPATLVQPVGSPLSLECTVEGTSNPNLYWYRQAAGRGLQLLFYSVGIGQISSEVPQNLSASRPQDRQFILSSKKLLLSDSGFYLCASPGKPGSAEAFFGQGTRLTVV.

The rearrangement links TRBV7-6 to TRBJ2-7, with D possibly TRBD2 on 6 matching bases. V was pared by 3 bases and J by 0 bases, with 9 bases between. The CDR3 extends over 14 amino acids. CDR1 is SGHVS and CDR2 is FNYEAQ in the germline V gene. In DNA, the CDR3 is TGTGCCAGCAGCTTTTCCGGGAGCTCCTACGAGCAGTACTTC. Translating it yields CASSFSGSSYEQYF.

The rearrangement joins TRBV28 to TRBJ2-7; 11 bases fit TRBD1. The CDR3 length is 15 residues. Germline assignment: CDR1 MDHEN and CDR2 SYDVKM. Trimming took 6 bases from V and 3 from J; bases not matched to a gene: 7. Here the CDR3 reads CASSPPGTGGYEQYF. The CDR3 DNA reads as TGTGCCAGCAGCCCTCCCGGGACAGGGGGCTACGAGCAGTACTTC.

This sequence joins TRBV7-9 and TRBJ2-7; weak D call: TRBD1 (5 bases). Per the germline V gene, CDR1 is SEHNR and CDR2 is FQNEAQ (reference sequence). The CDR3 extends over 16 amino acids. The V gene lost 5 bases and the J gene lost 0 bases, with 17 bases spanning the gap. The CDR3 coding sequence is TGTGCCAGCAGCCCCCCCCCTGGGGCGAGCTCCTACGAGCAGTACTTC. Its translation is CASSPPPGASSYEQYF.

The rearrangement joins TRBV6-5 to TRBJ2-1; 8 positions match TRBD2. This CDR3 is 13 amino acids long. The V gene's germline CDR1 is MNHEY and CDR2 SVGAGI. Trimming at V came to 6 bases and at J to 9 bases, leaving 7 bases not matched to a gene. CDR3 DNA sequence: TGTGCCAGCAGACCCGGGACTAGGACTGAGCAGTTCTTC. It yields the protein CASRPGTRTEQFF.

The chain combines TRBV7-6 with TRBJ1-2; 7 nucleotides align to TRBD1. CDR3 length: 15 amino acids. Germline CDR1 and CDR2: SGHVS and FNYEAQ. With 5 bases clipped from V and 5 bases from J, the junction kept 11 bases outside the gene matches. CDR3 protein: CASSPETGAAYGYTF. For the CDR3, the DNA is TGTGCCAGCAGCCCCGAAACAGGGGCGGCGTATGGCTACACCTTC.

The V call is TRBV29-1, the J call TRBJ2-5; D might be TRBD1 (5 bases). Trimming pared 7 bases from V and 5 bases from J, leaving 17 bases between. CDR1 is SQVTM and CDR2 is ANQGSEA in the germline V gene. The CDR3 has 13 amino acids. In DNA, the CDR3 is TGCAGCGCCCCATTGGCAGGGCTGGAGACCCAGTACTTC. It codes for CSAPLAGLETQYF.

This chain links TRBV4-2 with TRBJ2-4, with TRBD2 as a possible D gene (6 bases). V lost 4 bases, J lost 1 base, and 17 bases lay in between. CDR1 and CDR2 (germline): LGHNA, YNFKEQ. CDR3 length: 17 residues. CDR3: CASSLGDFGTAKNIQYF. The CDR3 DNA sequence: TGTGCCAGCAGCCTCGGGGACTTCGGCACCGCCAAAAACATTCAGTACTTC.

V is TRBV5-6 and J is TRBJ2-7, with 8 bases that match TRBD1. The trim removed 4 bases at V and 2 bases at J, leaving 11 bases unmatched. Germline V gene sequence: CDR1 SGHDT, CDR2 YYEEEE. The CDR3 contains 16 residues. This chain's CDR3 is CASSQGDRNVPYEQYF. The CDR3 bases are TGTGCCAGCAGCCAGGGGGACAGGAACGTCCCCTACGAGCAGTACTTC. The variable domain in full, completed from reference TRBV5-6 and TRBJ2-7, reads DAGVTQSPTHLIKTRGQQVTLRCSPKSGHDTVSWYQQALGQGPQFIFQYYEEEERQRGNFPDRFSGHQFPNYSSELNVNALLLGDSALYLCASSQGDRNVPYEQYFGPGTRLTVT.